These 6 T cell receptor beta chains came from one sample sequenced in a study of blood T cell repertoires in COVID-19. TCRdb's copy holds only in-frame clones and misses some; the assay was immunoSEQ multiplex PCR. The sample lists 9,500 to 15,000 clones, around 79% seen once, with roughly 47% in the top ten. Material for sequencing was peripheral blood. Receptor source: an older man with acute or convalescent COVID-19.

This clone was picked up one time. Other DNA variants within this sample encode the same CDR3. The V call is TRBV29-1, the J call TRBJ2-2; TRBD2 matches at 8 bases. CDR3 length equals 13 residues. J lost 6 bases, V lost 6 bases, and 6 bases had no gene match. The germline gives CDR1 SQVTM, CDR2 ANQGSEA. The CDR3 loop reads CSVQTGGAGELFF. In DNA, the CDR3 is TGCAGCGTACAGACCGGGGGGGCCGGGGAGCTGTTTTTT.

The V and J genes are TRBV10-3 and TRBJ2-3; D is uncertain. Germline assignment: CDR1 ENHRY and CDR2 SYGVKD. The germline V and J ends were trimmed by 0 bases and 4 bases, with 8 bases remaining between them. This CDR3 is 14 amino acids long. In DNA, the CDR3 is TGTGCCATCAGTGAGTCAAGAGGCCCAGATACGCAGTATTTT. The encoded protein is CAISESRGPDTQYF.

This chain joins TRBV7-6 and TRBJ2-7; D is perhaps TRBD2 (6 bases). Germline V gene lookup returns CDR1 SGHVS and CDR2 FNYEAQ. V was trimmed by 1 base and J by 1 base, leaving 20 bases between them. The CDR3 contains 18 residues. The CDR3 coding sequence is TGTGCCAGCAGCTTAGTGGGGAACACGGGGACTGGGTCCTACGAGCAGTACTTC. The encoded protein is CASSLVGNTGTGSYEQYF.

This chain connects TRBV19 to TRBJ2-3; 8 nucleotides line up with TRBD2. CDR1 and CDR2 from the germline V gene are LNHDA and SQIVND (reference sequence). The CDR3 length is 16 residues. With 5 bases clipped from V and 2 bases from J, the junction kept 9 bases outside the gene matches. CDR3 sequence: CASSLALAGSTDTQYF. The DNA of the CDR3 is TGTGCCAGTAGTCTCGCATTAGCGGGGTCCACAGATACGCAGTATTTT.

This rearrangement joins TRBV6-5 to TRBJ1-6; TRBD1 aligns across 9 bases. CDR3 size: 14 residues. Germline V gene data show CDR1 as MNHEY and CDR2 as SVGAGI. Trimming cost V 6 bases and J 7 bases; bases outside gene matches: 4. This CDR3 reads CASSKGQGNSPLHF. In DNA, the CDR3 is TGTGCCAGCAGCAAGGGACAGGGCAATTCACCCCTCCACTTT.

The rearrangement uses TRBV5-4 and TRBJ2-1, with 9 bases that match TRBD1. V lost 0 bases to trimming and J lost 6 bases; unmatched junction nucleotides: 4. The V gene's germline CDR1 is SGHNT and CDR2 YYREEE (reference sequence). The CDR3 covers 15 residues. DNA for the CDR3: TGTGCCAGCAGCTTGGGGACAGGGGTAGTCAATGAGCAGTTCTTC. Translating gives CASSLGTGVVNEQFF.